Below, 30 T cell receptor beta chains from the same sample are listed, as sequenced in a study of cytomegalovirus exposure and HLA in healthy donors. The PCR ran on 60 Vbeta and 13 Jbeta primers. Here immunoSEQ multiplex PCR was the method, and the copy in TCRdb shows in-frame clones only, minus some. The sample lists 35,000 to 45,000 clones; over 55% were seen once. The sequencing sample was made of PBMCs. The receptors here all came from a man aged 60 to 75 in good health and CMV-seropositive.

This clone has a single count. The chain recombines TRBV19 with TRBJ2-1; 11 nucleotides agree with TRBD2. Germline V lookup: CDR1 LNHDA, CDR2 SQIVND (reference sequence). This CDR3 spans 16 amino acids. V lost 5 bases and J lost 2; bases outside the gene matches: 5. For the CDR3, the DNA is TGTGCCAGTAGTCCATCGGGACTAGCGGCCTACAATGAGCAGTTCTTC. Its protein product is CASSPSGLAAYNEQFF.

The V and J genes are TRBV9 and TRBJ2-3; 9 bases agree with TRBD2. CDR1 SGDLS and CDR2 YYNGEE come from the germline V gene. The CDR3 spans 16 residues. V gave up 6 bases and J gave up 4 bases; unmatched junction bases: 12. CDR3 loop: CASTKRSGRRSDTQYF. The CDR3 DNA reads as TGTGCCAGCACCAAACGGAGCGGGAGGCGGTCAGATACGCAGTATTTT. The entire variable domain, with the rest obtained from reference TRBV9 and TRBJ2-3, is as follows: DSGVTQTPKHLITATGQRVTLRCSPRSGDLSVYWYQQSLDQGLQFLIQYYNGEERAKGNILERFSAQQFPDLHSELNLSSLELGDSALYFCASTKRSGRRSDTQYFGPGTRLTVL.

V usage is TRBV12-5 and J usage is TRBJ2-5; 9 bases align to TRBD1. This CDR3 spans 15 amino acids. Trimming at V came to 6 bases and at J to 5 bases, leaving 10 bases not matched to a gene. CDR1 is LGHNT, CDR2 FRNRAP, per germline. The chain's CDR3 is CASGPDRGGGETQYF. CDR3 nucleotides: TGTGCTAGTGGCCCCGACAGGGGGGGCGGTGAGACCCAGTACTTC.

The J gene is TRBJ2-1, the V gene TRBV10-2, with TRBD1 as a possible D gene (6 bases). The CDR3 loop spans 16 amino acids. V was clipped by 0 bases and J by 2 bases, with 11 bases between them. Germline CDR1 reads WSHSY; CDR2 reads SAAADI. The CDR3 loop reads CASSESTGHPYNEQFF. The CDR3 region has the DNA TGCGCCAGCAGTGAGTCCACGGGACACCCCTACAATGAGCAGTTCTTC.

This clone was detected only a few times. The rearrangement uses TRBV4-1 and TRBJ2-1; 12 bases match TRBD2. Germline trimming cut 3 bases from V and 9 bases from J; bases unmatched to any gene: 6. The CDR3 has 15 amino acids. Germline CDR1 and CDR2: MGHRA and YSYEKL. The CDR3 nucleotides read TGCGCCAGCAGCCAGTGGACTAGCGGGAAACGTGAGCAGTTCTTC. Its protein is CASSQWTSGKREQFF.

This chain connects TRBV5-3 to TRBJ2-7; D possibly corresponds to TRBD1 (6 bases). TRBV5-3 is an ORF; its function is uncertain. This CDR3 is built from 15 residues. The ends were cut back, 5 bases at V and 6 bases at J, with 21 bases in the middle. DNA for the CDR3: TGTGCCAGAAGTACTCTGGACAGAGCTCCTTCCGAGCAGTACTTC. Encoded protein: CARSTLDRAPSEQYF.

This chain links TRBV4-2 with TRBJ2-1; D might be TRBD1 (5 bases). The CDR3 is 14 amino acids. Germline CDR1 LGHNA, CDR2 YNFKEQ. V gave up 4 bases and J gave up 5 bases, with 12 bases separating them. For the CDR3, the DNA is TGTGCCAGCAGCCCCCACGAGGACAACAATGAGCAGTTCTTC. This translates into CASSPHEDNNEQFF.

This rearrangement joins TRBV19 to TRBJ2-1; TRBD2 agrees at 11 bases. The ends lost 1 base at V and 7 bases at J; junction bases unmatched: 3. The CDR3 is made up of 15 amino acids. CDR1 is LNHDA and CDR2 is SQIVND in the germline V gene (reference sequence). CDR3 coding DNA: TGTGCCAGTAGTATAGTCCTAGCGGGAGGTAATGAGCAGTTCTTC. The encoded protein is CASSIVLAGGNEQFF.

This clone was picked up a small number of times. The chain has TRBV6-1 and TRBJ1-5, with D possibly matching TRBD1 (6 bases). This CDR3 is 15 amino acids long. CDR1 is MNHNS and CDR2 is SASEGT in the germline V gene. V was trimmed by 4 bases and J by 7 bases, leaving 17 bases between them. Written as DNA, the CDR3 is TGTGCCAGCAGTGTACTACAGGGTTACGGGCAGCCCCAGCATTTT. Translation gives CASSVLQGYGQPQHF.

For the CDR3, the DNA is TGTGCCAGCAGCCAGGAGTTGGGACAGGGCTACGAGCAGTACTTC. Residues: CASSQELGQGYEQYF. The rearrangement links TRBV7-2 to TRBJ2-7; 9 bases are shared with TRBD1. Germline CDR1 and CDR2: SGHTA and FQGNSA. This CDR3 is built from 15 residues. The V gene end was trimmed by 5 bases and the J gene end by 3 bases; junction bases not matched to a gene: 8.

Only one count was recorded for this clone. This chain uses TRBV5-1 with TRBJ2-1, with 11 bases that match TRBD1. V trimming: 0 bases; J trimming: 8 bases; junction bases outside the gene matches: 7. CDR3 length: 16 residues. CDR1 is SGHRS, CDR2 YFSETQ, per germline. CDR3 region: CASSLEGQGALYEQFF. CDR3 coding DNA: TGCGCCAGCAGCTTGGAAGGACAGGGGGCTCTGTATGAGCAGTTCTTC.

This clone has just a few counts. Its ends do not fully match the called genes, so a read error is possible. The V call is TRBV7-9, the J call TRBJ2-5, with D possibly TRBD2 on 5 matching bases. This CDR3 comprises 14 residues. CDR1 is SEHNR, CDR2 FQNEAQ, per germline (reference sequence). The CDR3 DNA reads as TGTGCCAGCACCTTAGTCGGGATCCAAGAGACCCAGTACTTC. It yields the protein CASTLVGIQETQYF. The entire variable domain, with the rest obtained from reference TRBV7-9 and TRBJ2-5, is as follows: DTGVSQNPRHKITKRGQNVTFRCDPISEHNRLYWYRQTLGQGPEFLTYFQNEAQLEKSRLLSDRFSAERPKGSFSTLEIQRTEQGDSAMYLCASTLVGIQETQYFGPGTRLLVL.

This chain connects TRBV30 to TRBJ2-7, with D unclear. The CDR3 is 13 residues long. Germline V gives CDR1 GTSNPN, CDR2 SVGIG (reference sequence). Trimming left V 3 bases short and J 4 bases short, with 13 bases between. The CDR3 here is CAWSQNTRYEQYF. CDR3 sequence (DNA): TGTGCCTGGAGCCAGAACACCAGATACGAGCAGTACTTC.

This clone was seen only a few times. The chain carries TRBV16 and TRBJ2-7, with 8 bases lining up with TRBD2. After removal of 4 bases from V and 9 bases from J, the junction contained 5 bases not matched to a gene. Looked up from germline, CDR1 is KGHSY and CDR2 is FQNENV. CDR3 size: 12 residues. CDR3 sequence reads: CASSPGLGVQYF. Here the CDR3 DNA reads TGTGCCAGCAGCCCGGGACTAGGTGTGCAGTACTTC.

The genes are TRBV11-2 and TRBJ2-5; 9 nucleotides align to TRBD2. The CDR3 runs to 16 residues. Germline lookup yields CDR1 SGHAT and CDR2 FQNNGV. Losses at the gene ends were 5 bases for V and 3 bases for J; bases not matched to a gene: 10. CDR3 loop: CASSLEWASGKETQYF. In DNA form, the CDR3 reads TGTGCCAGCAGCCTTGAGTGGGCTAGCGGGAAAGAGACCCAGTACTTC.

This clone appeared a single time. V is TRBV28 and J is TRBJ2-3; 9 bases line up with TRBD2. This CDR3 is built from 16 residues. The germline CDR1 and CDR2 sequences are MDHEN and SYDVKM. V trimming: 0 bases; J trimming: 5 bases; junction bases outside the gene matches: 6. The CDR3 DNA follows: TGTGCCAGCAGTTTATGGGGACTGCGGGAGGGAGATACGCAGTATTTT. Translated: CASSLWGLREGDTQYF.

Only one count was recorded for this clone. V is TRBV9 and J is TRBJ2-3, with a tentative D call TRBD2 (5 bases). CDR3 length equals 15 residues. Looked up from germline, CDR1 is SGDLS and CDR2 is YYNGEE. V was cut by 0 bases and J by 1 base, with 9 bases left in between. Here the CDR3 DNA reads TGTGCCAGCAGCGTAGCGAGCGGCCGCACAGATACGCAGTATTTT. It yields the protein CASSVASGRTDTQYF.

This clone has just a few counts. The chain links TRBV10-3 to TRBJ2-5; D is uncertain. CDR1 is ENHRY and CDR2 is SYGVKD in the germline V gene. CDR3 length equals 12 residues. Between the trimmed V and J ends, which lost 3 bases and 3 bases, there was a span of 5 bases. The CDR3 region has the DNA TGTGCCATCAGTGAAGCCAAAGAGACCCAGTACTTC. Protein product: CAISEAKETQYF.

V gene TRBV28 combines with J gene TRBJ2-7; 10 bases match TRBD2. This CDR3 spans 14 amino acids. V shed 5 bases, J shed 4 bases, and the junction held 5 bases outside the gene matches. CDR1 is MDHEN and CDR2 is SYDVKM in the germline V gene. CDR3 nucleotide sequence: TGTGCCAGCAGTCAGCGGGAGGGCCCTTACGAGCAGTACTTC. This translates into CASSQREGPYEQYF. Drawing the rest from reference TRBV28 and TRBJ2-7, the complete variable domain is DVKVTQSSRYLVKRTGEKVFLECVQDMDHENMFWYRQDPGLGLRLIYFSYDVKMKEKGDIPEGYSVSREKKERFSLILESASTNQTSMYLCASSQREGPYEQYFGPGTRLTVT.

This chain joins TRBV29-1 and TRBJ2-2, with 9 bases aligning to TRBD1. Germline V gene sequence: CDR1 SQVTM, CDR2 ANQGSEA. J gave up 1 base and V 5 bases, and 5 bases lay outside the gene matches. This CDR3 has 15 amino acids. The CDR3 DNA is TGCAGCGTTCAACCGGGACAGGGGAACACCGGGGAGCTGTTTTTT. It translates to CSVQPGQGNTGELFF.

The rearrangement joins TRBV29-1 to TRBJ1-1; D might be TRBD1 (5 bases). Trimming removed 3 bases from V and 4 bases from J, with 12 bases in between. Germline V gene lookup returns CDR1 SQVTM and CDR2 ANQGSEA. The CDR3 runs to 13 residues. The CDR3 DNA reads as TGCAGCGTTGACTTCGCGGGGACCACTGAAGCTTTCTTT. Its translation is CSVDFAGTTEAFF.

This clone was seen only once. This sequence joins TRBV28 and TRBJ2-6; maybe TRBD1 (5 bases). The ends were cut back, 7 bases at V and 4 bases at J, with 14 bases in the middle. Germline lookup yields CDR1 MDHEN and CDR2 SYDVKM. The CDR3 loop spans 15 amino acids. In DNA form, the CDR3 reads TGTGCCAGCAATGACAGAGGACGAGGGGCCAACGTCCTGACTTTC. This encodes CASNDRGRGANVLTF.

This chain uses TRBV5-6 with TRBJ1-5, with a tentative D call TRBD1 (5 bases). Trimming stripped 0 bases from V and 1 base from J, with 11 bases between. Germline values: CDR1 SGHDT, CDR2 YYEEEE. The length of the CDR3 is 16 residues. CDR3 loop: CASSLDGGRSNQPQHF. In DNA, the CDR3 is TGTGCCAGCAGCTTGGACGGGGGTCGGAGCAATCAGCCCCAGCATTTT.

This chain connects TRBV27 to TRBJ2-7, with 8 bases identical to TRBD2. The CDR3 contains 14 residues. CDR1 MNHEY and CDR2 SMNVEV come from the germline V gene (reference sequence). V was clipped by 3 bases and J by 3 bases; unmatched bases: 4. The CDR3 DNA follows: TGTGCCAGCAGTTTCTGGACTAGCTTCTACGAGCAGTACTTC. This translates into CASSFWTSFYEQYF.

This clone was counted a few times. This rearrangement joins TRBV20-1 to TRBJ2-5; D is unclear. The CDR3 is 11 amino acids. In germline, CDR1 is DFQATT, CDR2 SNEGSKA (reference sequence). Trimming cost V 3 bases and J 4 bases, with 6 bases left between them. CDR3 bases: TGCAGTGCTAGCTTCCGAGAGACCCAGTACTTC. Its protein is CSASFRETQYF.

This chain joins TRBV9 and TRBJ1-3, with no clear D. Germline V gene data show CDR1 as SGDLS and CDR2 as YYNGEE. V was cut by 4 bases and J by 0 bases, with 11 bases left in between. This CDR3 has 15 residues. The CDR3 DNA reads as TGTGCCAGCAGCCCCAAAGCGAGCTCTGGAAACACCATATATTTT. Translation: CASSPKASSGNTIYF.

The genes are TRBV7-2 and TRBJ1-4; possible D gene TRBD1, 6 bases. The CDR3 is 19 amino acids. V lost 2 bases to trimming and J lost 0 bases, with 19 bases between them. Germline-derived CDR1 and CDR2 are SGHTA and FQGNSA. CDR3 sequence (DNA): TGTGCCAGCAGCTTATCGAGTAGGGGGGGCCGAGCAACTAATGAAAAACTGTTTTTT. This gives the protein CASSLSSRGGRATNEKLFF.

CDR3 DNA sequence: TGTGCCAGCAGTTTATATGGGACAGTTTACGAGCAGTACTTC. It encodes CASSLYGTVYEQYF. This rearrangement joins TRBV28 to TRBJ2-7, with 7 bases that match TRBD1. V was clipped by 1 base and J by 4 bases; unmatched bases: 4. The length of the CDR3 is 14 residues. Germline lookup yields CDR1 MDHEN and CDR2 SYDVKM.

This chain connects TRBV13 to TRBJ2-7, with D maybe TRBD2 (6 bases). V was clipped by 5 bases and J by 5 bases, with 19 bases between them. The CDR3 sequence is 15 residues long. Germline lookup yields CDR1 PRHDT and CDR2 FYEKMQ (reference sequence). The CDR3 DNA reads as TGTGCCAGCAGCACACGGGACTTTAGATCGAACGAGCAGTACTTC. As protein: CASSTRDFRSNEQYF.

This clone was picked up a small number of times. V gene TRBV5-4 combines with J gene TRBJ2-5; possible D gene TRBD2, 6 bases. Germline-derived CDR1 and CDR2 are SGHNT and YYREEE (reference sequence). The CDR3 runs 14 residues. V lost 0 bases, J lost 4 bases, and 10 bases lay in between. CDR3 residues: CASSLGGTGETQYF. CDR3 sequence (DNA): TGTGCCAGCAGCTTGGGCGGGACGGGAGAGACCCAGTACTTC. The full variable domain, its missing parts supplied by reference TRBV5-4 and TRBJ2-5, is ETGVTQSPTHLIKTRGQQVTLRCSSQSGHNTVSWYQQALGQGPQFIFQYYREEENGRGNFPPRFSGLQFPNYSSELNVNALELDDSALYLCASSLGGTGETQYFGPGTRLLVL.